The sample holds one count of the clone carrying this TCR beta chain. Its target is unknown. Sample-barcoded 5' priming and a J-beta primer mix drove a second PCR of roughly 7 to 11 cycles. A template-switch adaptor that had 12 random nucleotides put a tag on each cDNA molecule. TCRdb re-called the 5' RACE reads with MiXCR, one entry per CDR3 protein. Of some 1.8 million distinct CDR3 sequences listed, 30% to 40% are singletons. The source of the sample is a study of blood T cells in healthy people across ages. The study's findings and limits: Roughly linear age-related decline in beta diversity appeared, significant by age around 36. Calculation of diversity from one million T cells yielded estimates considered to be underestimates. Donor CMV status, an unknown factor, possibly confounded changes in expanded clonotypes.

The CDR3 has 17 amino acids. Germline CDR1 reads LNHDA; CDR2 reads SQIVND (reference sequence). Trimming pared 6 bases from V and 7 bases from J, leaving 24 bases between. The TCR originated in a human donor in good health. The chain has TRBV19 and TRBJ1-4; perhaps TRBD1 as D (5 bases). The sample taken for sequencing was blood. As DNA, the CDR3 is TGTGCCAGTAGGAATACAGGATTCCCCTGGGGAATTGAAAAACTGTTTTTT. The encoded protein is CASRNTGFPWGIEKLFF.